The next 5 T cell receptor beta chains were all read from a single sample in a study of blood T cell repertoires in COVID-19. Clones were read by immunoSEQ multiplex PCR, and TCRdb kept only the in-frame ones, dropping some. The sample includes roughly 300,000 clones, 75% to 95% of them seen just once. Sequenced material: PBMCs or T cells enriched from blood (not recorded which). The receptors were gathered from a woman in her twenties or thirties who had recovered from COVID-19.

This chain links TRBV10-3 with TRBJ2-7; D not resolved. Trimming took off 0 bases at V and 13 bases at J, with 13 bases between the two ends. The CDR3 is 12 amino acids. The germline CDR1 and CDR2 sequences are ENHRY and SYGVKD. The CDR3 DNA follows: TGTGCCATCAGTGAGTCGGCGCCGAGGCAATACTTC. Its translation: CAISESAPRQYF.

The rearrangement joins TRBV5-5 to TRBJ2-7; D possibly corresponds to TRBD2 (6 bases). V gave up 1 base and J gave up 1 base, with 21 bases separating them. Germline V gene data show CDR1 as SGHKS and CDR2 as YYEKEE (reference sequence). This CDR3 region has 18 residues. Here the CDR3 reads CASSLFYQVLGLSYEQYF. The CDR3 DNA is TGTGCCAGCAGCTTGTTTTATCAAGTTCTCGGACTATCCTACGAGCAGTACTTC.

This rearrangement joins TRBV19 to TRBJ2-2, with 7 bases lining up with TRBD1. Unmatched junction bases numbered 3, after V lost 2 bases and J lost 3 bases. Germline CDR1 reads LNHDA; CDR2 reads SQIVND (reference sequence). The CDR3 sequence is 15 residues long. In DNA, the CDR3 is TGTGCCAGTAGTATAAGGGACAGCCACACCGGGGAGCTGTTTTTT. Its protein product is CASSIRDSHTGELFF.

The chain links TRBV2 to TRBJ1-5; 7 bases agree with TRBD1. There are 12 residues in the CDR3. Germline V gene lookup returns CDR1 SNHLY and CDR2 FYNNEI. Trimming took 6 bases from V and 7 from J; bases not matched to a gene: 3. The CDR3 DNA reads as TGTGCCAGCAGGACAGGGTTGCAGCCCCAGCATTTT. This translates into CASRTGLQPQHF. The whole variable domain, remainder taken from reference TRBV2 and TRBJ1-5, is EPEVTQTPSHQVTQMGQEVILRCVPISNHLYFYWYRQILGQKVEFLVSFYNNEISEKSEIFDDQFSVERPDGSNFTLKIRSTKLEDSAMYFCASRTGLQPQHFGDGTRLSIL.

The chain joins TRBV6-2 or TRBV6-3 to TRBJ2-7; unclear D gene. The CDR3 spans 14 residues. The germline V gene has CDR1 MNHEY and CDR2 SVGEGT. Trimming left V 4 bases short and J 3 bases short, with 13 bases between. The CDR3 is CASSLTGKGYEQYF. The CDR3 DNA is TGTGCCAGCAGTTTGACGGGTAAAGGCTACGAGCAGTACTTC.